This T cell receptor (beta chain) came from a study of shared clonotypes between healthy human individuals. Looking at the study overall: Serving as donors were two women and three men, whose ages spanned 18 to 49. Whole-study results and caveats: Collection of samples was limited to blood; tissue repertoires likely differ. Clonotypes shared by all four donors outscored non-shared clonotypes in generation probability. Naive subsets generally exceeded memory subsets in estimated richness.

The naive CD8 population came from CD45RO-negative cells selected for CCR7, without terminally differentiated effector memory CD45RA+ cells. Clones were read by immunoSEQ multiplex PCR, and TCRdb kept only the in-frame ones, dropping some. Altogether some 2 million clones are present, roughly 94% being singletons, with the ten largest covering approximately 1%. A word on this clone: Its antigen is not identified.

Germline V lookup: CDR1 LNHDA, CDR2 SQIVND (reference sequence). Trimming at V came to 8 bases and at J to 3 bases, leaving 7 bases not matched to a gene. CDR3 length: 13 residues. Sequenced input: naive CD8+ T cells sorted from blood. This chain uses TRBV19 with TRBJ2-7; 7 bases fit TRBD2. The TCR originated in a man in his late teens or twenties in good health. The CDR3 loop is CASAAGAGYEQYF. For the CDR3, the DNA is TGTGCCAGTGCCGCGGGAGCGGGCTACGAGCAGTACTTC.